Listed here is a single T cell receptor gamma chain. This clone registers as medium-sized (0.01 to 0.1%) within its sample. Its antigen is not yet known. No base qualities exist here, and no much larger clone lies one base off it. The sample comes from a study of gamma delta lymphoproliferative disorders and STAT genes (dated by TCRdb to between 2017 and 2018). Study-wide context: The LymphoTrack Dx TCRG Assay was used to prepare gamma-chain libraries from at least 50 ng of genomic DNA. Delta-chain libraries followed the EuroClonality-NGS working group standard operating procedure, because no corresponding Invivoscribe delta assay was available. The study profiled TCR gamma and delta CDR3 repertoires by deep sequencing in Tgammadelta lymphoproliferative disease patients and healthy controls, within a larger immunophenotypic and STAT-mutation study. To confirm results, a couple of gamma-chain samples and all delta-chain samples were sequenced twice.

The paper's findings and limits, for the study overall: Nearly all major gamma and delta clonotypes of patients were found to be public, being shared with at least one healthy donor, and only a couple of gamma clonotypes were found to be private to disease. Control T cells likely spanned varied maturation stages, while leukemic cells were skewed toward terminal effectors, potentially limiting patient-control comparisons. According to the authors, NGS specificity may be reduced at low frequencies, so whether leukemic clones are public or private needs confirmation. When whole repertoires were clustered, patient gamma repertoires were grouped separately from healthy controls, whereas no separation between groups was observed for delta repertoires.

Both library preparation methods relied on multiplex PCR with primers aimed at conserved V and J regions of the TCR genes. After purification and pooling, the amplicons were sequenced on an Illumina MiSeq platform. For the original study's pipeline: V(D)J alignment, clonotype assembly and translation were performed with MiXCR, whereas functionality assessment and CDR3 repertoire analyses were performed with VDJtools. CDR3 was defined according to IMGT, and analyses were limited to productive sequences using functional genes, with ORF genes and pseudogenes excluded. A custom Python script was used to look across all patients and controls for identical amino acid CDR3s belonging to major clonotypes, meaning those with a frequency of >=5%. A one-sided non-parametric Wilcoxon test was used to compare clonotype frequencies between patients and controls. TCRdb recomputed clones from the public reads with CATT; identical DNA rows were then combined. The V and J calls reflect TCRdb's pipeline rather than the authors' work. For this sample the table gives 4,000 to 5,000 gamma-chain clones, of which more than 6% were detected only once. Less than 3.5% of the sample is held by the ten biggest clonotypes.

TCR sequencing was performed on genomic DNA from peripheral blood mononuclear cells isolated from patients and controls. The control group consisted of about 23 healthy adult blood donors (median age about 60 years; roughly 12 males and approximately eleven females) who were matched to the patients for age and sex. The CDR3 covers 14 residues, taking in both the cysteine and the phenylalanine. The read is trimmed to its CDR3 DNA, 42 bases read in frame from base 1. Unmatched junction bases come to 8, with V trimmed by 8 bases and J by 4 bases. The V and J genes are TRGV10 and TRGJP1. TCRdb records no J gene; here it was assigned by comparing the DNA to germline. TRGV10 is reported as an ORF; its role is uncertain. The sequenced sample was blood. The sequence was collected from a human donor in good health. The nucleotide sequence reads as follows: TGTGCTGCGTGGGATTCGGACACTGGTTGGTTCAAGATATTT. Translated, it reads CAAWDSDTGWFKIF.